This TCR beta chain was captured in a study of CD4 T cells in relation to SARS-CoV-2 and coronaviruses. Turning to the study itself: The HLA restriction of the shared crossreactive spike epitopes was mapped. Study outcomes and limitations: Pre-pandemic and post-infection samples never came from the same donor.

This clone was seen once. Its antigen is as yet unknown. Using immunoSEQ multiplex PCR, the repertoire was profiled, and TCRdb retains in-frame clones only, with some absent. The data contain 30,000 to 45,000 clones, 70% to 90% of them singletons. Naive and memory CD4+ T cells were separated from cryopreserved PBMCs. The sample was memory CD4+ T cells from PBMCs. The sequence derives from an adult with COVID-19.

CDR3: CATTGIAGFRETQYF. CDR3 coding DNA: TGTGCCACTACCGGAATAGCGGGGTTCCGAGAGACCCAGTACTTC. This rearrangement joins TRBV28 to TRBJ2-5, with TRBD2 matching 8 bases. With V trimmed by 10 bases and J by 4 bases, 14 bases remained unmatched. CDR3 length: 15 residues. CDR1 MDHEN and CDR2 SYDVKM come from the germline V gene.